These T cell receptor beta chains were read from a single sample in a study of cytomegalovirus exposure and HLA in healthy donors. Assay used: immunoSEQ multiplex PCR; TCRdb lists only in-frame clones, some missing. The table lists 300,000 or so clones, 70% to 90% of them singletons, with 1.5% to 2.5% in the top ten. Material for sequencing was PBMCs. Receptors were obtained from a woman aged 35 to 49 in good health and CMV-seropositive. CDR3s include the opening cysteine and the closing phenylalanine or tryptophan. The D gene is left open where the match is weak. Rows may omit the clone size; those that give it use once, few, many or a size class.

J gene: TRBJ2-1; clone size: once; D gene: TRBD1; V gene: TRBV6-5; CDR3 protein: CASGGTGGSYNEQFF; CDR3 DNA: TGTGCCAGCGGTGGGACAGGGGGCTCCTACAATGAGCAGTTCTTC
J gene: TRBJ2-2; clone size: -; D gene: -; V gene: TRBV29-1; CDR3 protein: CSVEVADTGELFF; CDR3 DNA: TGCAGCGTTGAGGTTGCAGACACCGGGGAGCTGTTTTTT
J gene: TRBJ2-2; clone size: -; D gene: TRBD1; V gene: TRBV19; CDR3 protein: CASSTTTLRTGTTGELFF; CDR3 DNA: TGTGCCAGTAGTACGACGACTCTACGGACAGGAACCACCGGGGAGCTGTTTTTT
J gene: TRBJ1-1; clone size: -; D gene: -; V gene: TRBV27; CDR3 protein: CASSPRGQGRGAFF; CDR3 DNA: TGTGCCAGCAGTCCCCGGGGGCAGGGGAGGGGAGCTTTCTTT
J gene: TRBJ2-7; clone size: -; D gene: -; V gene: TRBV5-1; CDR3 protein: CASSLGPNYEQYF; CDR3 DNA: TGCGCCAGCAGCTTGGGGCCGAACTACGAGCAGTACTTC
J gene: TRBJ2-3; clone size: -; D gene: -; V gene: TRBV14; CDR3 protein: CASSLRSDTQYF; CDR3 DNA: TGTGCCAGCAGCTTGCGATCAGATACGCAGTATTTT
J gene: TRBJ2-3; clone size: once; D gene: -; V gene: TRBV30; CDR3 protein: CAWSTFSTDTQYF; CDR3 DNA: TGTGCCTGGAGTACATTTTCCACAGATACGCAGTATTTT
J gene: TRBJ2-2; clone size: -; D gene: TRBD2; V gene: TRBV18; CDR3 protein: CASSPRPSGTGELFF; CDR3 DNA: TGTGCCAGCTCACCACGCCCTAGCGGGACCGGGGAGCTGTTTTTT
J gene: TRBJ1-1; clone size: -; D gene: -; V gene: TRBV30; CDR3 protein: CASSRGGHGLNTEAFF; CDR3 DNA: TGTGCCTCCTCCCGGGGGGGCCACGGGCTGAACACTGAAGCTTTCTTT
J gene: TRBJ2-5; clone size: -; D gene: -; V gene: TRBV5-4; CDR3 protein: CASSLGRAETQYF; CDR3 DNA: TGTGCCAGCAGCTTGGGCAGGGCGGAGACCCAGTACTTC
J gene: TRBJ2-7; clone size: -; D gene: TRBD2; V gene: TRBV6-5; CDR3 protein: CASSYSRGAYEQYF; CDR3 DNA: TGTGCCAGCAGTTACTCGCGGGGGGCCTACGAGCAGTACTTC
J gene: TRBJ1-5; clone size: -; D gene: -; V gene: TRBV27; CDR3 protein: CASSLAGSNQPQHF; CDR3 DNA: TGTGCCAGCAGTTTAGCGGGTAGCAATCAGCCCCAGCATTTT
J gene: TRBJ2-3; clone size: -; D gene: TRBD2; V gene: TRBV7-6; CDR3 protein: CASSSPKTTSGSLDTQYF; CDR3 DNA: TGTGCCAGCAGCTCACCGAAGACGACTAGCGGGAGTTTAGATACGCAGTATTTT
J gene: TRBJ2-6; clone size: -; D gene: TRBD2; V gene: TRBV5-4; CDR3 protein: CASSDPGGSGANVLTF; CDR3 DNA: TGTGCCAGCAGCGACCCGGGAGGCTCTGGGGCCAACGTCCTGACTTTC
J gene: TRBJ1-2; clone size: -; D gene: TRBD1; V gene: TRBV6-5; CDR3 protein: CASTPTTGGGYGYTF; CDR3 DNA: TGTGCCAGCACCCCCACGACAGGGGGTGGCTATGGCTACACCTTC
J gene: TRBJ2-3; clone size: -; D gene: -; V gene: TRBV12-5; CDR3 protein: CASGSLTGLTDTQYF; CDR3 DNA: TGTGCTAGTGGTTCGCTAACAGGGCTGACAGATACGCAGTATTTT
J gene: TRBJ2-1; clone size: -; D gene: -; V gene: TRBV27; CDR3 protein: CACAGGSPSYNEQFF; CDR3 DNA: TGTGCCTGCGCGGGCGGAAGCCCCTCCTACAATGAGCAGTTCTTC
J gene: TRBJ2-7; clone size: -; D gene: TRBD2; V gene: TRBV4-2; CDR3 protein: CASSQLAGVSSEQYF; CDR3 DNA: TGTGCCAGCAGCCAACTAGCGGGAGTTTCATCCGAGCAGTACTTC
J gene: TRBJ2-7; clone size: few; D gene: -; V gene: TRBV30; CDR3 protein: CAWSLGQLEQYF; CDR3 DNA: TGTGCCTGGAGCCTAGGACAGCTCGAGCAGTACTTC
J gene: TRBJ2-1; clone size: -; D gene: -; V gene: TRBV6-5; CDR3 protein: CASSSSSRPNNEQFF; CDR3 DNA: -
J gene: TRBJ1-6; clone size: -; D gene: -; V gene: TRBV7-2; CDR3 protein: CASSLTRGSPLHF; CDR3 DNA: TGTGCCAGCAGCTTAACCAGGGGTTCACCCCTCCACTTT
J gene: TRBJ2-1; clone size: -; D gene: -; V gene: TRBV9; CDR3 protein: CASSDSTYNEQFF; CDR3 DNA: TGTGCCAGCAGCGACAGCACCTACAATGAGCAGTTCTTC
J gene: TRBJ2-7; clone size: -; D gene: TRBD1; V gene: TRBV10-3; CDR3 protein: CAISDFRPGGLHEQYF; CDR3 DNA: TGTGCCATCAGTGATTTTAGGCCAGGGGGCTTACACGAGCAGTACTTC
J gene: TRBJ2-7; clone size: -; D gene: -; V gene: TRBV5-6; CDR3 protein: CASSDGPGAYEQYF; CDR3 DNA: TGTGCCAGCAGCGATGGACCCGGGGCCTACGAGCAGTACTTC
J gene: TRBJ2-7; clone size: -; D gene: -; V gene: TRBV7-2; CDR3 protein: CASSLGQAPYEQYF; CDR3 DNA: TGTGCCAGCAGCTTAGGGCAGGCTCCCTACGAGCAGTACTTC
J gene: TRBJ1-6; clone size: -; D gene: TRBD1; V gene: TRBV6-5; CDR3 protein: CASSWDRALGSPLHF; CDR3 DNA: TGTGCCAGCAGTTGGGACAGGGCCTTGGGTTCACCCCTCCACTTT
J gene: TRBJ2-7; clone size: -; D gene: -; V gene: TRBV27; CDR3 protein: CASSLYSQGEQYF; CDR3 DNA: TGTGCCAGCAGTTTATATTCCCAGGGCGAGCAGTACTTC
J gene: TRBJ2-5; clone size: -; D gene: -; V gene: TRBV14; CDR3 protein: CASSQGGGRETQYF; CDR3 DNA: TGTGCCAGCAGCCAAGGGGGGGGCCGTGAGACCCAGTACTTC
J gene: TRBJ2-1; clone size: -; D gene: -; V gene: TRBV13; CDR3 protein: CASSLVLSRDEQFF; CDR3 DNA: TGTGCCAGCAGCTTAGTGTTGTCTCGGGATGAGCAGTTCTTC
J gene: TRBJ2-7; clone size: -; D gene: TRBD2; V gene: TRBV5-1; CDR3 protein: CASSFGLAGTYEQYF; CDR3 DNA: TGCGCCAGCAGCTTTGGACTAGCGGGAACCTACGAGCAGTACTTC
J gene: TRBJ2-1; clone size: -; D gene: -; V gene: TRBV29-1; CDR3 protein: CSVELYNEQFF; CDR3 DNA: TGCAGCGTTGAACTGTACAATGAGCAGTTCTTC
J gene: TRBJ2-5; clone size: -; D gene: TRBD1; V gene: TRBV19; CDR3 protein: CASSTGTGGETQYF; CDR3 DNA: TGTGCCAGTAGTACTGGGACAGGGGGAGAGACCCAGTACTTC
J gene: TRBJ2-1; clone size: -; D gene: TRBD1; V gene: TRBV27; CDR3 protein: CASSPGQAYWEQFF; CDR3 DNA: TGTGCCTCATCACCGGGACAGGCTTATTGGGAGCAGTTCTTC
J gene: TRBJ2-3; clone size: -; D gene: TRBD2; V gene: TRBV6-5; CDR3 protein: CASRPGLAGMDTQYF; CDR3 DNA: TGTGCCAGCAGACCTGGACTAGCGGGAATGGATACGCAGTATTTT
J gene: TRBJ1-1; clone size: -; D gene: -; V gene: TRBV19; CDR3 protein: CASSIGYSSPNTEAFF; CDR3 DNA: TGTGCCAGTAGTATAGGGTACAGCTCTCCGAACACTGAAGCTTTCTTT
J gene: TRBJ1-6; clone size: -; D gene: -; V gene: TRBV7-3; CDR3 protein: CASSQDPSYNSPLHF; CDR3 DNA: TGTGCCAGCAGCCAGGATCCCTCCTATAATTCACCCCTCCACTTT
J gene: TRBJ2-6; clone size: -; D gene: -; V gene: TRBV19; CDR3 protein: CASSIDSSGANVLTF; CDR3 DNA: TGTGCCAGTAGTATTGATAGCTCTGGGGCCAACGTCCTGACTTTC
J gene: TRBJ1-5; clone size: -; D gene: TRBD1; V gene: TRBV28; CDR3 protein: CAISSSQGSNQPQHF; CDR3 DNA: TGTGCCATCTCCTCGTCACAGGGGAGCAATCAGCCCCAGCATTTT
J gene: TRBJ1-1; clone size: -; D gene: -; V gene: TRBV10-3; CDR3 protein: CAISESGAVQNTEAFF; CDR3 DNA: TGTGCCATCAGTGAGTCAGGGGCAGTGCAGAACACTGAAGCTTTCTTT